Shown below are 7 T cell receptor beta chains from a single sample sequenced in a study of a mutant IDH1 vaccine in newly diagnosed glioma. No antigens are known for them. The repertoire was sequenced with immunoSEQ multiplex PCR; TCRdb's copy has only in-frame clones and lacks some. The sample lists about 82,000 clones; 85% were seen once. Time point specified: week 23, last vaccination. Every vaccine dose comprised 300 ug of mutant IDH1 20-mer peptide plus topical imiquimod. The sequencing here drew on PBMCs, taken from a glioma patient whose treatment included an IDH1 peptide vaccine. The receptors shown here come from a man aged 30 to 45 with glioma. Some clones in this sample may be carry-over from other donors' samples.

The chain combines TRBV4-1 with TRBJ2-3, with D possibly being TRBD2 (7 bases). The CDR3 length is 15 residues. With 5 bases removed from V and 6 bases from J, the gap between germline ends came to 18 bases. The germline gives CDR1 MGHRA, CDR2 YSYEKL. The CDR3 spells CASSFRGGGQDTQYF. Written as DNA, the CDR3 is TGCGCCAGCAGCTTCAGAGGGGGGGGGCAGGATACGCAGTATTTT.

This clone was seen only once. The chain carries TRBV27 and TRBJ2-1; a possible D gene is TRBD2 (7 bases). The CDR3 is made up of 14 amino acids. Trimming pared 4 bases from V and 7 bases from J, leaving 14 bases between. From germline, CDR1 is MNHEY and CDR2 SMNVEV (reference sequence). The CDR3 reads CASSSGGNFNEQFF. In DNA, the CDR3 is TGTGCCAGCAGTTCGGGGGGCAATTTTAATGAGCAGTTCTTC.

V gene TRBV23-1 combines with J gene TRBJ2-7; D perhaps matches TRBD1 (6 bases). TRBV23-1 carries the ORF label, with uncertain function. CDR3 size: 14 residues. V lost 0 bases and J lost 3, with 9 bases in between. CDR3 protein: CASSQSPGVYEQYF. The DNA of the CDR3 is TGCGCCAGCAGTCAATCTCCAGGGGTCTACGAGCAGTACTTC.

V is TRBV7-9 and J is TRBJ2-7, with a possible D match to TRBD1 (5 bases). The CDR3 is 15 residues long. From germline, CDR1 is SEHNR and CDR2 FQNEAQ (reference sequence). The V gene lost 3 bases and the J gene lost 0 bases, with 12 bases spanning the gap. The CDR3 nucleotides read TGTGCCAGCAGCTTTGTTCAGGGAAGCTCCTACGAGCAGTACTTC. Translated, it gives CASSFVQGSSYEQYF.

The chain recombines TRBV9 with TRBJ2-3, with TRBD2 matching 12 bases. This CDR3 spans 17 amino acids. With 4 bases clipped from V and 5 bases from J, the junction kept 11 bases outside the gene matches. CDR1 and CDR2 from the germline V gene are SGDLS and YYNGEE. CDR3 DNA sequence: TGTGCCAGCAGCCTACCCCTAGCGGGGGGGCCGGGAGATACGCAGTATTTT. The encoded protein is CASSLPLAGGPGDTQYF.

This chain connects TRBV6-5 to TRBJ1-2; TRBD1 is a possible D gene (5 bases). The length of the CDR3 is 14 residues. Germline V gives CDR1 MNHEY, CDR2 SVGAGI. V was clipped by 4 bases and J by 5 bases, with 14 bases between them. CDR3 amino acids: CASSSGGEGYGYTF. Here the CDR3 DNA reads TGTGCCAGCAGTTCCGGGGGAGAGGGGTATGGCTACACCTTC.

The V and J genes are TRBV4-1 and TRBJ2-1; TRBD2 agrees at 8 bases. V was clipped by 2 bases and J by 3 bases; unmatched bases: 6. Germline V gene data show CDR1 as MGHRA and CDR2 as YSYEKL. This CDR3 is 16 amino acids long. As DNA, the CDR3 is TGCGCCAGCAGCCAAAACCCTAGCGGGTACTACAATGAGCAGTTCTTC. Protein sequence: CASSQNPSGYYNEQFF.